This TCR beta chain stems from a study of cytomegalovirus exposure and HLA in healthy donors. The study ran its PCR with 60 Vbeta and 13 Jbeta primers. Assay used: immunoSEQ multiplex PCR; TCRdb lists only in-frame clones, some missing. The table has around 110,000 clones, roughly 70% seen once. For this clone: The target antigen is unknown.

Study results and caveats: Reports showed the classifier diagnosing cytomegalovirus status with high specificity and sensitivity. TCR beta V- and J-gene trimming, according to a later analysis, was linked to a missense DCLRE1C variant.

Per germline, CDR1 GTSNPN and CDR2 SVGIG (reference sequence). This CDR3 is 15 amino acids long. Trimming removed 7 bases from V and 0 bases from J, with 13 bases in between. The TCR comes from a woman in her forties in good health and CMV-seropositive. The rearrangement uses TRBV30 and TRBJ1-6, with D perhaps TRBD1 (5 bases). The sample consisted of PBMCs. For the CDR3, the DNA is TGTGCCTCCCTCGGGGGGAGCTCCTATAATTCACCCCTCCACTTT. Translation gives CASLGGSSYNSPLHF.